This TCR beta chain was sequenced for a study of T cell responses to AZD1222 COVID-19 vaccine. Study as a whole: The analysis combined second doses at about 4 or about 12 weeks. Study observations and caveats: The study found Spike-specific TCR breadth and depth rose after two AZD1222 doses. Baseline seropositives among AZD1222 recipients totaled only five to seven.

The repertoire was sequenced with immunoSEQ multiplex PCR; TCRdb's copy has only in-frame clones and lacks some. The repertoire holds about 150,000 clones, roughly 90% seen once, with approximately 4.4% in the top ten. The CDR3 totals 12 residues. CDR1 is SGHTA and CDR2 is FQGNSA in the germline V gene. V lost 5 bases and J lost 6, with 8 bases in between. Of note for this clone: As yet, its antigen is unknown.

The receptor was derived from an adult in good health. The rearrangement joins TRBV7-2 to TRBJ2-1; D gene uncertain. The sequencing here drew on peripheral blood, taken on day 0 of AZD1222 vaccination. CDR3 DNA sequence: TGTGCCAGCAGCCCTTCGGCCAATGAGCAGTTCTTC. Encoded protein: CASSPSANEQFF.